This note documents a single T cell receptor beta chain sequence. No antigen is known for it. The sample comes from a study of Ad26.COV2.S vaccination and SARS-CoV-2 variants. The overall study: As a participant in COV1001, the donor was in the Ad26.COV2.S trial arm. Study results and limitations: Researchers cautioned that TCR breadth and depth analyses may have underestimated total T cell responses.

The assay was immunoSEQ multiplex PCR, and TCRdb's table has in-frame clones only and misses some. This sample yields a few hundred thousand clones, of which over 80% are seen a single time; less than 2% belongs to the top ten. CDR1 and CDR2 from the germline V gene are SGHTA and FQGNSA. The CDR3 is 16 residues long. V lost 5 bases and J lost 1, with 15 bases in between. Described treatment: around 19 received Ad26.COV2.S at low or high dose, single or two shots; about 5 received placebo; per-sample allocation not given. The samples date from day 63 after the first vaccine or placebo injection. The gene calls are TRBV7-2 and TRBJ2-4; perhaps TRBD1 as D (6 bases). The sample in question was peripheral blood, obtained in a trial of Ad26.COV2.S vaccine versus placebo. The TCR comes from a person aged 18-60 years who received the Ad26.COV2.S COVID-19 vaccine or a placebo. In DNA, the CDR3 is TGTGCCAGCAGCACTCCAGGGGTAAAGGCCAAAAACATTCAGTACTTC. As protein: CASSTPGVKAKNIQYF. Combining the CDR3 with reference TRBV7-2 and TRBJ2-4 gives the whole variable domain GAGVSQSPSNKVTEKGKDVELRCDPISGHTALYWYRQSLGQGLEFLIYFQGNSAPDKSGLPSDRFSAERTGGSVSTLTIQRTQQEDSAVYLCASSTPGVKAKNIQYFGAGTRLSVL.